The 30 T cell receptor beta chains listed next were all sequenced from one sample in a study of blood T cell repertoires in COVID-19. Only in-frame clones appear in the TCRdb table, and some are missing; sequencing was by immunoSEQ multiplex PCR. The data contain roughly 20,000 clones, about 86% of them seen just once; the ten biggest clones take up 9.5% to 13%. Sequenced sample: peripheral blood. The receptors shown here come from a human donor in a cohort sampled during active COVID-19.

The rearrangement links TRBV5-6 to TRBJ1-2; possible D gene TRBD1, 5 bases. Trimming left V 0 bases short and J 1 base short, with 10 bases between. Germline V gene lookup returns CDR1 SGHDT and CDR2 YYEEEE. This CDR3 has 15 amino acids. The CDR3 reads CASSLADSFNYGYTF. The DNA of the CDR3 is TGTGCCAGCAGCTTGGCCGACAGTTTTAACTATGGCTACACCTTC.

The CDR3 reads CASSLVKGALHEQFF. The CDR3 coding sequence is TGTGCCAGCAGCTTGGTAAAGGGGGCTCTCCATGAGCAGTTCTTC. The rearrangement links TRBV7-2 to TRBJ2-1; 7 bases line up with TRBD1. The V segment lost 3 bases and the J segment 8 bases; nucleotides outside the gene matches: 10. The CDR3 contains 15 residues. CDR1 SGHTA and CDR2 FQGNSA come from the germline V gene.

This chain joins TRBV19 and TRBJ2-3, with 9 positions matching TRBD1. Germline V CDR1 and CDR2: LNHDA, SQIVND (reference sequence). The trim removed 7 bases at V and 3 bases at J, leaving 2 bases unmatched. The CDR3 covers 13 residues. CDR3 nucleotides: TGTGCCAGTATGGACAGGGGTACAGATACGCAGTATTTT. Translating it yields CASMDRGTDTQYF.

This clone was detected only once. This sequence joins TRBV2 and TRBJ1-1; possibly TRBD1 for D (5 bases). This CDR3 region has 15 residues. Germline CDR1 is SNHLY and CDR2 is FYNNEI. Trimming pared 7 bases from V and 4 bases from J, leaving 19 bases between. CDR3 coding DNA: TGTGCCAGCAAGACAGAGAGGGGAGGCGGCACTGAAGCTTTCTTT. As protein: CASKTERGGGTEAFF.

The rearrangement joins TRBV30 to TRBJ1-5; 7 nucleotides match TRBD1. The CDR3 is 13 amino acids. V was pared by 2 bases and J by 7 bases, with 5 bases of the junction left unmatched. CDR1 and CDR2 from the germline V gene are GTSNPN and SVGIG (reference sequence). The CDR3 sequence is CAWSSTGVQPQHF. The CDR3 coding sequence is TGTGCCTGGAGTAGTACAGGGGTACAGCCCCAGCATTTT.

The CDR3 DNA follows: TGTGCCTGGAGTGTGGGATCTCTGGGGGCCGACGAGCAGTACTTC. As protein: CAWSVGSLGADEQYF. This chain uses TRBV30 with TRBJ2-7; weak D call: TRBD1 (6 bases). V shed 0 bases and J shed 5 bases, with 17 bases lying between them. The CDR3 runs 15 residues. Germline V gives CDR1 GTSNPN, CDR2 SVGIG (reference sequence).

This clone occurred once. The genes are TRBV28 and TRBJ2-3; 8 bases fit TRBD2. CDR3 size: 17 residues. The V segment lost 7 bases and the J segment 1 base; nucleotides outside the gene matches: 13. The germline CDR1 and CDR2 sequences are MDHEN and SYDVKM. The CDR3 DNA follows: TGTGCCAGCACCTCTACCAGCGGGGGCCCAGGCACAGATACGCAGTATTTT. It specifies CASTSTSGGPGTDTQYF. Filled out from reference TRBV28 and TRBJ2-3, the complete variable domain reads DVKVTQSSRYLVKRTGEKVFLECVQDMDHENMFWYRQDPGLGLRLIYFSYDVKMKEKGDIPEGYSVSREKKERFSLILESASTNQTSMYLCASTSTSGGPGTDTQYFGPGTRLTVL.

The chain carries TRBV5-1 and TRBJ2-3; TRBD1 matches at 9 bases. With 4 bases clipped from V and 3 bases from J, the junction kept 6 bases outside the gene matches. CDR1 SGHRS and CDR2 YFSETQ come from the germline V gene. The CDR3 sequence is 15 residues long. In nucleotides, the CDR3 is TGCGCCAGCAGCATACAGGGGGCTGGGACAGATACGCAGTATTTT. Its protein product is CASSIQGAGTDTQYF.

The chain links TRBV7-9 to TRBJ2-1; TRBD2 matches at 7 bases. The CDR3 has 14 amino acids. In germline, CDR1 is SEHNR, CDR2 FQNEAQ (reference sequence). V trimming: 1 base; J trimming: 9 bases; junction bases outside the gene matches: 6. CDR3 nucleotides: TGTGCCAGCAGCTTAGTTGGCGGGAGTAGTGAGCAGTTCTTC. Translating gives CASSLVGGSSEQFF.

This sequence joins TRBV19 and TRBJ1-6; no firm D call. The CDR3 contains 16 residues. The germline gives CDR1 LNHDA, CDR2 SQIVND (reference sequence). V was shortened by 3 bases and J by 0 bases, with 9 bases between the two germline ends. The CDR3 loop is CASSIIASSYNSPLHF. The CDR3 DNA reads TGTGCCAGTAGTATTATAGCGAGCTCCTATAATTCACCCCTCCACTTT.

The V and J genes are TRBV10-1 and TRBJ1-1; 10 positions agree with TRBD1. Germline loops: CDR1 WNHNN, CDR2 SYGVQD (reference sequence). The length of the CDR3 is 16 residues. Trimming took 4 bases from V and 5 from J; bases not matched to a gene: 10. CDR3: CASSGRQGAVWTEAFF. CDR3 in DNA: TGCGCCAGCAGTGGGAGACAGGGGGCAGTGTGGACTGAAGCTTTCTTT.

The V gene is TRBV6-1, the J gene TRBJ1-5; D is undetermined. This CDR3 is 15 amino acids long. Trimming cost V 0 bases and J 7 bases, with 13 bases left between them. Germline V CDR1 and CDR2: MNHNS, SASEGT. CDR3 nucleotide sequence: TGTGCCAGCAGTGAAGCCGTAGGGTCGGGGCAGCCCCAGCATTTT. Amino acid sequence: CASSEAVGSGQPQHF.

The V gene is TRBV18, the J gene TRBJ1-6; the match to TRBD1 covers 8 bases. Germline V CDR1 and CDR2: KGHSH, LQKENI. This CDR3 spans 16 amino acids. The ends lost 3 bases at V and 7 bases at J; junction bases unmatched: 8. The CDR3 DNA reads TGTGCCAGCTCACCCTTCCCAGGACAGGGAAATTCACCCCTCCACTTT. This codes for CASSPFPGQGNSPLHF.

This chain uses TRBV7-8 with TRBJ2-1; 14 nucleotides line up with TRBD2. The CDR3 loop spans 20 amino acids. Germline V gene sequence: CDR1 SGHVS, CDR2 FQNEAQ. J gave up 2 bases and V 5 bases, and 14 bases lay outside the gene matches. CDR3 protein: CASSPNTGTSGSRAYNEQFF. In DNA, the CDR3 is TGTGCCAGCAGCCCAAACACCGGGACTAGCGGGAGTAGGGCCTACAATGAGCAGTTCTTC.

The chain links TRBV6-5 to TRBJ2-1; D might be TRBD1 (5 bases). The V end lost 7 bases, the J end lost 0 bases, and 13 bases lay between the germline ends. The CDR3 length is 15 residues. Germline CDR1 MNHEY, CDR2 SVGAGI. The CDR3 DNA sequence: TGTGCCAGCACCCAGGGTAGGGGCTCCTACAATGAGCAGTTCTTC. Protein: CASTQGRGSYNEQFF.

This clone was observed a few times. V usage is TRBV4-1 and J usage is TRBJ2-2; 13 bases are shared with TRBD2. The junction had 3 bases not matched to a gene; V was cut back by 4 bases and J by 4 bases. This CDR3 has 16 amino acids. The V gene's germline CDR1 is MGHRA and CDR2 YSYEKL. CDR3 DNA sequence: TGCGCCAGCAGCCGGACTAGCGGGAGCGGCACCGGGGAGCTGTTTTTT. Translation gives CASSRTSGSGTGELFF.

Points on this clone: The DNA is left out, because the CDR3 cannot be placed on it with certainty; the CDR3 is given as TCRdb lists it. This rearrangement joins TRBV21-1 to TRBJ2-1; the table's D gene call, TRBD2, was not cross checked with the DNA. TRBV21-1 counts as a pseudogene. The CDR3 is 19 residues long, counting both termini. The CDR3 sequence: CASSNPSVGSGSINNEQFF.

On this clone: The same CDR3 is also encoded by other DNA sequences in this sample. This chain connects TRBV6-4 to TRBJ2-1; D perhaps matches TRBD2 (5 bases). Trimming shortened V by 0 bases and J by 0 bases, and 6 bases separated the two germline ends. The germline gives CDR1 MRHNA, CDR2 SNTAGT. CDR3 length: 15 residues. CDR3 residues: CASSDSSGSYNEQFF. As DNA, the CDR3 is TGTGCCAGCAGTGACTCAAGCGGCTCCTACAATGAGCAGTTCTTC.

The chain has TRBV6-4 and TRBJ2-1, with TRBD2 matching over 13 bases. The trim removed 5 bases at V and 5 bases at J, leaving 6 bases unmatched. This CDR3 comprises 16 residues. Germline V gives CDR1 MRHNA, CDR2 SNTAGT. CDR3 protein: CASSQGTSGVNNEQFF. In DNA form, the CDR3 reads TGTGCCAGCAGTCAGGGGACTAGCGGGGTTAACAATGAGCAGTTCTTC.

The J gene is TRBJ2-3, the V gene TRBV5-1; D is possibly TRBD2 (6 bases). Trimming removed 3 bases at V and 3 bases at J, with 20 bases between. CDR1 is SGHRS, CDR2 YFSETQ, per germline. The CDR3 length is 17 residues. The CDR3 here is CASSSGVRDIRTDTQYF. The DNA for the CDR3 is TGCGCCAGCAGCTCGGGGGTGAGGGATATAAGAACAGATACGCAGTATTTT. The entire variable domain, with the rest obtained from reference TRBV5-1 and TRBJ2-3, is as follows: KAGVTQTPRYLIKTRGQQVTLSCSPISGHRSVSWYQQTPGQGLQFLFEYFSETQRNKGNFPGRFSGRQFSNSRSEMNVSTLELGDSALYLCASSSGVRDIRTDTQYFGPGTRLTVL.

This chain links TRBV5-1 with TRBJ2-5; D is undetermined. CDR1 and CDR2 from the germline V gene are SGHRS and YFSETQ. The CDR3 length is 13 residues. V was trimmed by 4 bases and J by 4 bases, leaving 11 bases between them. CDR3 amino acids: CASSPVWAETQYF. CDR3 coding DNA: TGCGCCAGCAGCCCGGTTTGGGCAGAGACCCAGTACTTC.

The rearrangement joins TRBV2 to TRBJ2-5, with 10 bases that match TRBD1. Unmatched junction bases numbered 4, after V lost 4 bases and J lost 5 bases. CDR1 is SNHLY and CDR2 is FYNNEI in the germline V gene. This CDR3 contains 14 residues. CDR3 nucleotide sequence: TGTGCCAGCAGTGTCGACAGGGGGCAGGAGACCCAGTACTTC. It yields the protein CASSVDRGQETQYF. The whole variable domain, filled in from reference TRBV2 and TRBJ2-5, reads EPEVTQTPSHQVTQMGQEVILRCVPISNHLYFYWYRQILGQKVEFLVSFYNNEISEKSEIFDDQFSVERPDGSNFTLKIRSTKLEDSAMYFCASSVDRGQETQYFGPGTRLLVL.

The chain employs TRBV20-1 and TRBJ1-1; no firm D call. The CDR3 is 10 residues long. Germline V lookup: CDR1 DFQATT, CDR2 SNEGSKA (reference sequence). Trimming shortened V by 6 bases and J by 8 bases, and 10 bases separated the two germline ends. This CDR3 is CSAPGGEAFF. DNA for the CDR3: TGCAGTGCGCCGGGAGGGGAAGCTTTCTTT.

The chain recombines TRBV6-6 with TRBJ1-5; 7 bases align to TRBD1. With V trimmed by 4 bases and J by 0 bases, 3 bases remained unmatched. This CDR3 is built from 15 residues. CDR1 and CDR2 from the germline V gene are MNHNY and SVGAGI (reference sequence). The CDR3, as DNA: TGTGCCAGCAGTTGGGGACAGAATAGCAATCAGCCCCAGCATTTT. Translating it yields CASSWGQNSNQPQHF.

The CDR3 here is CASSRTGGDTQYF. CDR3 sequence (DNA): TGTGCCAGCAGCCGGACTGGAGGAGATACGCAGTATTTT. J is TRBJ2-3 and V is TRBV6-5, with D possibly TRBD2 on 5 matching bases. V gave up 6 bases and J gave up 5 bases, with 12 bases separating them. The CDR3 runs to 13 residues. Per the germline V gene, CDR1 is MNHEY and CDR2 is SVGAGI.

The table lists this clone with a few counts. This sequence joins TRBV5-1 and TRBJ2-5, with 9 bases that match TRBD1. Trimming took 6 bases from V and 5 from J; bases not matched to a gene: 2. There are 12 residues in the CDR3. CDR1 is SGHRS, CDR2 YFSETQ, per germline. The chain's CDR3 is CASIGQGETQYF. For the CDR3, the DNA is TGCGCCAGCATCGGACAGGGGGAGACCCAGTACTTC.

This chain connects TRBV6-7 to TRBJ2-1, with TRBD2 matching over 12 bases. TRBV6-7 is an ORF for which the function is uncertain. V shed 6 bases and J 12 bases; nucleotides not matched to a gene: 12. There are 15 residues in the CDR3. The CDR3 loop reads CASSPGLAGGPGQFF. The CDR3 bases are TGTGCCAGCAGCCCCGGGCTAGCGGGAGGGCCAGGGCAGTTCTTC.

In DNA, the CDR3 is TGTGCCAGCAGCCTAAGCGGGAGCACAGATACGCAGTATTTT. Its protein product is CASSLSGSTDTQYF. The J gene is TRBJ2-3, the V gene TRBV11-2; D might be TRBD2 (6 bases). The CDR3 totals 14 residues. Trimming removed 5 bases at V and 0 bases at J, with 9 bases between. Germline CDR1 SGHAT, CDR2 FQNNGV. The full variable domain, with the rest looked up from reference TRBV11-2 and TRBJ2-3, is EAGVAQSPRYKIIEKRQSVAFWCNPISGHATLYWYQQILGQGPKLLIQFQNNGVVDDSQLPKDRFSAERLKGVDSTLKIQPAKLEDSAVYLCASSLSGSTDTQYFGPGTRLTVL.

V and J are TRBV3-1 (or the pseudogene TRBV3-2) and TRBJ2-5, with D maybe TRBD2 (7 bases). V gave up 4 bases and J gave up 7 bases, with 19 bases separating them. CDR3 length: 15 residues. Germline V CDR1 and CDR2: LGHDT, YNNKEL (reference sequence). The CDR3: CASSPPGAGGRTQYF. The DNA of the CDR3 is TGTGCCAGCAGCCCACCAGGGGCGGGCGGGAGGACCCAGTACTTC.

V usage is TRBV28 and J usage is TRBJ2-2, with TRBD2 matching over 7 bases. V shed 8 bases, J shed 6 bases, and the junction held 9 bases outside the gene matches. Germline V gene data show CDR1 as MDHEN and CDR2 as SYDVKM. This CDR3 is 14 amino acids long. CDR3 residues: CASSRTSSAGELFF. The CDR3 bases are TGTGCCAGCTCCAGGACTAGTTCCGCCGGGGAGCTGTTTTTT.